This TCR beta chain was obtained from a study of beta chain features in type 1 diabetes. Findings of the study overall: Across patients, naive, central memory and Treg TCRB repertoires exhibited apparently greater similarity than was observed across healthy donors.

Details on this clone: Its antigen is unidentified.

The CDR3 totals 15 residues. Germline V CDR1 and CDR2: LNHDA, SQIVND (reference sequence). Trimming removed 3 bases from V and 2 bases from J, with 11 bases in between. Reverse transcribing all isolated RNA meant expressed TCRB transcripts were sequenced. Sequenced by immunoSEQ multiplex PCR; TCRdb stores in-frame clones only, minus some. The sample has about 620,000 clones; 15% to 18% are singletons. Material: naive CD4+ T cells from blood. The rearrangement uses TRBV19 and TRBJ1-5; D is possibly TRBD1 (6 bases). The sequence came from a man aged 18 to 35 in good health. The CDR3 loop reads CASSIQGMRNQPQHF. The CDR3 nucleotides read TGTGCCAGTAGTATCCAGGGGATGCGCAATCAGCCCCAGCATTTT.